This T cell receptor beta chain stems from a study of T cells in women clearing cervical HPV infection. Study-wide context: Donors had HPV16-related CIN3 or worse; 2 had invasive cancer. Control women cleared a single incident HPV16 infection within 12 months. Blood came at first lesion visit for cases, post-clearance for controls.

The table came from immunoSEQ multiplex PCR; TCRdb's copy has only in-frame clones and leaves some out. The sample shows under 50,000 clones, and approximately 1% sits with its ten largest clones. Details on this clone: Its cognate antigen is unknown. The read gets to within 3 residues of the CDR3 end, and the germline J gene fills in the rest.

The CDR3 covers 16 residues. V shed 6 bases, J shed 4 bases, and the junction held 8 bases outside the gene matches. General study findings and limits: CIN3+ cases had significantly higher TCR richness than controls; evenness did not differ.

The receptor was isolated from a woman aged 18 to 75 with a cervical HPV16 infection that either progressed to CIN3+ or cleared (not recorded which). The sequenced sample was blood buffy coat. The chain combines TRBV12-3 or TRBV12-4 with TRBJ2-1; 11 bases line up with TRBD2. The CDR3 bases that were read are TGTGCCAGCAGAGCCGGGACTAGCGGCGTATACAATGAG. Translating it yields CASRAGTSGVYNE. The whole CDR3 sequence is CASRAGTSGVYNEQFF.